This T cell receptor beta chain was profiled in a study of early T cells in non-severe SARS-CoV-2 infection. Study-wide background: The chains were unpaired, and the sequenced material was bulk RNA from unsorted whole blood.

The sample holds many counts of this clonotype. Germline V lookup: CDR1 MNHEY, CDR2 SVGAGI. This CDR3 is 15 amino acids long. J gave up 1 base and V 7 bases, and 10 bases lay outside the gene matches. Unique molecular identifiers were attached to individual cDNA molecules. In TCRdb, the 5' RACE reads were re-called with MiXCR into one record per CDR3 protein. The sample consists of approximately 76,000 distinct CDR3 sequences, around 13% of them appearing once. This sequence joins TRBV6-5 and TRBJ2-7; 7 nucleotides agree with TRBD2. Sequencing was performed on whole blood. The TCR originated in an adult who was a healthcare worker with PCR-confirmed SARS-CoV-2 infection or an uninfected control (not recorded which). The CDR3 here is CASKRSRDYSYEQYF. CDR3 bases: TGTGCCAGCAAGAGGAGCCGGGACTATTCCTACGAGCAGTACTTC.